Following are 27 T cell receptor beta chains from one sample sequenced in a study of blood T cell repertoires in COVID-19. The table came from immunoSEQ multiplex PCR; TCRdb's copy has only in-frame clones and leaves some out. The sample contains approximately 300,000 clones, 90% of which appear only once. Sequenced input: peripheral blood. The source is a woman aged 40 to 50 with COVID-19, enrolled during active disease.

This chain joins TRBV7-2 and TRBJ2-5; 7 bases align to TRBD1. CDR3 length equals 13 residues. The V segment lost 3 bases and the J segment 3 bases; nucleotides outside the gene matches: 1. The V gene's germline CDR1 is SGHTA and CDR2 FQGNSA. The CDR3 nucleotides read TGTGCCAGCAGCTTTGACAGGGAAGAGACCCAGTACTTC. Encoded protein: CASSFDREETQYF.

The chain is built from TRBV5-4 and TRBJ2-5; 9 bases agree with TRBD1. The CDR3 loop spans 14 amino acids. Germline V CDR1 and CDR2: SGHNT, YYREEE (reference sequence). V lost 3 bases and J lost 4; bases outside the gene matches: 4. This CDR3 reads CASSSGQGGETQYF. CDR3 nucleotide sequence: TGTGCCAGCAGCTCGGGACAGGGAGGAGAGACCCAGTACTTC.

CDR3: CASSPSGGPYNEQFF. CDR3 sequence (DNA): TGTGCCAGTTCACCGAGCGGGGGGCCTTACAATGAGCAGTTCTTC. The chain uses TRBV19 and TRBJ2-1; 9 bases map to TRBD2. The CDR3 spans 15 residues. Germline V gene lookup returns CDR1 LNHDA and CDR2 SQIVND (reference sequence). Trimming took 8 bases from V and 4 from J; bases not matched to a gene: 9.

This clone occurred a few times. V and J are TRBV7-2 and TRBJ2-5; TRBD2 is a possible D gene (7 bases). V lost 3 bases and J 1 base, leaving 12 bases between the germline ends. The germline V gene encodes CDR1 SGHTA and CDR2 FQGNSA. The CDR3 consists of 15 residues. The DNA of the CDR3 is TGTGCCAGCAGCTTGGGGGGGGACACCCAAGAGACCCAGTACTTC. This encodes CASSLGGDTQETQYF.

A few counts support this clone. The V gene is TRBV10-3, the J gene TRBJ2-7, with 9 bases fitting TRBD1. Trimming removed 0 bases from V and 2 bases from J; junction bases left unmatched: 5. CDR3 length: 16 amino acids. In germline, CDR1 is ENHRY, CDR2 SYGVKD. The CDR3 loop reads CAISESGTGIPYEQYF. DNA of the CDR3: TGTGCCATCAGTGAGTCGGGGACAGGGATTCCCTACGAGCAGTACTTC.

The sample holds one count of this clone. V is TRBV5-8 and J is TRBJ2-2, with TRBD1 matching over 8 bases. Trimming at V came to 3 bases and at J to 4 bases, leaving 8 bases not matched to a gene. The germline V gene has CDR1 SGHTS and CDR2 YDEGEE. The CDR3 runs to 16 residues. CDR3 nucleotide sequence: TGTGCCAGCAGCTCCCGTACAGGGGGTAGCACCGGGGAGCTGTTTTTT. It encodes CASSSRTGGSTGELFF.

This clone has a single count. This rearrangement joins TRBV11-2 to TRBJ2-1; 10 bases line up with TRBD1. The V and J ends lost 5 bases and 5 bases, in that order; junction bases with no gene match: 18. Per germline, CDR1 SGHAT and CDR2 FQNNGV. CDR3 length: 19 amino acids. CDR3: CASSRGQGDPTRLNNEQFF. The CDR3 DNA is TGTGCCAGCAGCCGCGGACAGGGGGACCCCACCCGACTTAACAATGAGCAGTTCTTC.

The chain joins TRBV29-1 to TRBJ1-2; no reliable D call. CDR3 length equals 13 residues. Between the trimmed V and J ends, which lost 0 bases and 4 bases, there was a span of 9 bases. Germline loops: CDR1 SQVTM, CDR2 ANQGSEA. The CDR3 region is CSVEDTVTYGYTF. Written as DNA, the CDR3 is TGCAGCGTTGAAGACACAGTGACCTATGGCTACACCTTC.

This clone appeared once. The CDR3 here is CASSLGIGGDEQFF. As DNA, the CDR3 is TGTGCCAGCAGCTTAGGTATAGGGGGTGATGAGCAGTTCTTC. The V gene is TRBV11-1, the J gene TRBJ2-1; tentatively, D is TRBD1 (6 bases). Germline lookup yields CDR1 SGHAT and CDR2 FQDESV (reference sequence). The CDR3 contains 14 residues. V was trimmed by 1 base and J by 8 bases, leaving 12 bases between them.

This clone came up a few times. This chain links TRBV28 with TRBJ1-2, with unresolved D. The germline V gene has CDR1 MDHEN and CDR2 SYDVKM. This CDR3 spans 13 amino acids. V shed 6 bases and J shed 8 bases, with 16 bases lying between them. In DNA form, the CDR3 reads TGTGCCAGCAGATGGGAGAATGGAGGAGGCTACACCTTC. It translates to CASRWENGGGYTF.

This clone has just a few counts. The chain recombines TRBV6-2 or TRBV6-3 with TRBJ1-1; 10 positions agree with TRBD1. The ends lost 6 bases at V and 2 bases at J; junction bases unmatched: 12. Germline V gene lookup returns CDR1 MNHEY and CDR2 SVGEGT. This CDR3 is 17 amino acids long. CDR3 sequence reads: CASSLIPGQGLNTEAFF. The CDR3 nucleotides read TGTGCCAGCAGCCTGATACCGGGACAGGGGCTTAACACTGAAGCTTTCTTT.

J is TRBJ1-6 and V is TRBV6-4; perhaps TRBD1 as D (6 bases). CDR3 size: 13 residues. Germline CDR1 and CDR2: MRHNA and SNTAGT. V lost 5 bases and J lost 7, with 9 bases in between. CDR3 protein: CASSRQGNSPLHF. The CDR3 DNA is TGTGCCAGCAGTCGGCAGGGGAATTCACCCCTCCACTTT.

This CDR3 reads CASSAMGTEHEKLFF. Here the CDR3 DNA reads TGTGCCAGCAGCGCAATGGGGACAGAGCATGAAAAACTGTTTTTT. The V call is TRBV9, the J call TRBJ1-4; TRBD1 agrees at 7 bases. Unmatched junction bases numbered 8, after V lost 3 bases and J lost 6 bases. Germline CDR1 is SGDLS and CDR2 is YYNGEE. The CDR3 is made up of 15 amino acids.

The chain has TRBV11-3 and TRBJ1-1; the D gene is possibly TRBD1 (5 bases). This CDR3 comprises 13 residues. Per germline, CDR1 SGHNT and CDR2 YENEEA. The ends were cut back, 1 base at V and 8 bases at J, with 11 bases in the middle. CDR3 residues: CASSLGPGEEAFF. The CDR3, as DNA: TGTGCCAGCAGCTTAGGGCCGGGGGAGGAAGCTTTCTTT.

This clone was observed a single time. The chain recombines TRBV6-5 with TRBJ1-2, with D possibly being TRBD1 (5 bases). This CDR3 has 16 residues. Deletions cut 0 bases from V and 2 bases from J, with 13 bases between. CDR1 is MNHEY and CDR2 is SVGAGI in the germline V gene. CDR3 amino acids: CASSYSLWGGNYGYTF. The CDR3 nucleotides read TGTGCCAGCAGTTACTCCTTGTGGGGGGGGAACTATGGCTACACCTTC.

This clone was detected only a few times. The V call is TRBV6-1, the J call TRBJ2-7; D is possibly TRBD2 (5 bases). The V gene lost 0 bases and the J gene lost 6 bases, with 15 bases spanning the gap. The CDR3 consists of 15 residues. Germline CDR1 and CDR2: MNHNS and SASEGT. CDR3 amino acids: CASSEASILVSEQYF. In nucleotides, the CDR3 is TGTGCCAGCAGTGAAGCCTCCATACTAGTCTCCGAGCAGTACTTC.

The chain combines TRBV3-1 (or the pseudogene TRBV3-2) with TRBJ2-3, with TRBD1 matching over 7 bases. Germline assignment: CDR1 LGHDT and CDR2 YNNKEL (reference sequence). J was trimmed by 4 bases and V by 2 bases; bases with no gene match: 6. This CDR3 region has 15 residues. The CDR3 DNA reads as TGTGCCAGCAGCCAATTAGACAGGGTAGCAGATACGCAGTATTTT. It codes for CASSQLDRVADTQYF.

The chain has TRBV27 and TRBJ2-6, with D tentatively TRBD1 (6 bases). Between the trimmed V and J ends, which lost 3 bases and 1 base, there was a span of 16 bases. There are 18 residues in the CDR3. Germline V CDR1 and CDR2: MNHEY, SMNVEV (reference sequence). The CDR3: CASSFVSQGTSGANVLTF. The CDR3 DNA follows: TGTGCCAGCAGTTTCGTCTCGCAAGGGACATCTGGGGCCAACGTCCTGACTTTC.

The chain uses TRBV19 and TRBJ1-3; 8 bases are shared with TRBD1. The CDR3 has 14 residues. J lost 4 bases, V lost 6 bases, and 5 bases had no gene match. Germline V gene sequence: CDR1 LNHDA, CDR2 SQIVND (reference sequence). CDR3 protein: CASSDRGTGNTIYF. The CDR3 coding sequence is TGTGCCAGTAGCGACAGGGGAACAGGAAACACCATATATTTT.

The V and J genes are TRBV30 and TRBJ2-1; 9 nucleotides align to TRBD1. CDR1 is GTSNPN, CDR2 SVGIG, per germline (reference sequence). This CDR3 is built from 15 residues. J was trimmed by 7 bases and V by 3 bases; bases with no gene match: 10. The chain's CDR3 is CAWRGRDRDRNEQFF. The CDR3 DNA follows: TGTGCCTGGAGGGGTCGGGACAGGGATAGGAATGAGCAGTTCTTC.

This sequence joins TRBV12-3 or TRBV12-4 and TRBJ1-3; D may be TRBD1 (6 bases). Trimming stripped 3 bases from V and 9 bases from J, with 12 bases between. The CDR3 is 13 residues long. Here the CDR3 DNA reads TGTGCCAGCAGTTTCGGGAGGGGGTTCACCATATATTTT. Protein sequence: CASSFGRGFTIYF.

The chain joins TRBV6-2 or TRBV6-3 to TRBJ2-5; perhaps TRBD2 as D (6 bases). CDR1 and CDR2 (germline): MNHEY, SVGEGT. V was clipped by 0 bases and J by 2 bases, with 7 bases between them. CDR3 length: 14 residues. The CDR3 DNA sequence: TGTGCCAGCAGTTACTCGGGGGGACAAGAGACCCAGTACTTC. Translation: CASSYSGGQETQYF.

V is TRBV6-2 or TRBV6-3 and J is TRBJ2-7; 7 bases agree with TRBD1. Unmatched junction bases numbered 13, after V lost 2 bases and J lost 3 bases. Germline V CDR1 and CDR2: MNHEY, SVGEGT. There are 17 residues in the CDR3. The CDR3 spells CASSYGTRDRALYEQYF. CDR3 bases: TGTGCCAGCAGTTACGGGACCCGGGACAGAGCCCTCTACGAGCAGTACTTC.

The chain joins TRBV9 to TRBJ1-5; weak D call: TRBD1 (6 bases). The CDR3 runs to 14 residues. The V gene's germline CDR1 is SGDLS and CDR2 YYNGEE. V lost 2 bases and J 7 bases, leaving 13 bases between the germline ends. The CDR3 loop reads CASSVGGAGQPQHF. CDR3 DNA: TGTGCCAGCAGCGTGGGGGGGGCTGGGCAGCCCCAGCATTTT.

This clone came up once. The CDR3 loop is CASSPDSSSYNEQFF. CDR3 nucleotide sequence: TGTGCCAGCAGCCCGGACAGTAGCTCCTACAATGAGCAGTTCTTC. This chain links TRBV3-1 (or the pseudogene TRBV3-2) with TRBJ2-1, with D tentatively TRBD1 (6 bases). Germline values: CDR1 LGHDT, CDR2 YNNKEL (reference sequence). This CDR3 contains 15 residues. Trimming left V 4 bases short and J 0 bases short, with 10 bases between.

The chain has TRBV19 and TRBJ1-1; no firm D call. Trimming left V 6 bases short and J 0 bases short, with 14 bases between. The CDR3 is 15 residues long. From germline, CDR1 is LNHDA and CDR2 SQIVND (reference sequence). The CDR3 coding sequence is TGTGCCAGTAGGCGGGGAGGTACCGTGAACACTGAAGCTTTCTTT. This sequence encodes CASRRGGTVNTEAFF.

V and J are TRBV5-1 and TRBJ2-1, with TRBD2 matching 10 bases. In germline, CDR1 is SGHRS, CDR2 YFSETQ. The CDR3 covers 16 residues. The V and J ends lost 0 bases and 4 bases, in that order; junction bases with no gene match: 4. The CDR3: CASSLDVSGGYNEQFF. The CDR3, as DNA: TGCGCCAGCAGCTTGGACGTTAGCGGGGGGTACAATGAGCAGTTCTTC.